These 19 T cell receptor beta chains originate from one sample sequenced in a study of beta chain features in type 1 diabetes. Notes on the study in general: TCRB CDR3s from Type 1 diabetes patients were moderately but significantly shorter in all four CD4+ subsets.

The isolated RNA, all of it, was reverse transcribed, so expressed TCRB transcripts were what got sequenced. Repertoires were generated with immunoSEQ multiplex PCR, while TCRdb's copy carries only in-frame clones and drops some. The sample has roughly 730,000 clones; roughly 12% are singletons. No cognate antigen is known for these TCRs. Sequencing used naive CD4+ T cells from blood. The receptors shown here come from a man aged 18 to 29 with type 1 diabetes.

Worth noting for this clone: Sequence at one end of the junction differs from germline and may be a read error. This rearrangement joins TRBV6-5 to TRBJ2-3; 7 bases are a match to TRBD2. This CDR3 spans 15 amino acids. Germline CDR1 is MNHEY and CDR2 is SVGAGI. CDR3 nucleotide sequence: TGTGCCAGCAGTCCCCGGTCGGGAGGCACTGATACGCAGTATTTT. Protein: CASSPRSGGTDTQYF.

This chain connects TRBV29-1 to TRBJ1-2; perhaps TRBD1 as D (6 bases). The CDR3 length is 12 residues. Germline V CDR1 and CDR2: SQVTM, ANQGSEA. V was trimmed by 4 bases and J by 3 bases, leaving 9 bases between them. This CDR3 reads CSVVQGDYGYTF. In DNA form, the CDR3 reads TGCAGCGTTGTACAGGGTGACTATGGCTACACCTTC.

In this sample, this clone turned up a few times. This chain connects TRBV7-2 to TRBJ2-3; D unresolved. Germline-derived CDR1 and CDR2 are SGHTA and FQGNSA. V lost 1 base and J 4 bases, leaving 18 bases between the germline ends. The CDR3 contains 17 residues. The CDR3 region is CASSLGHIARSADTQYF. CDR3 DNA sequence: TGTGCCAGCAGCTTAGGGCACATAGCAAGGTCCGCAGATACGCAGTATTTT.

The V call is TRBV6-4, the J call TRBJ2-3; D not resolved. V shed 8 bases and J shed 6 bases, with 15 bases lying between them. This CDR3 has 13 amino acids. Germline assignment: CDR1 MRHNA and CDR2 SNTAGT. CDR3 bases: TGTGCCAGCTCAGTGACCGCGGCCGATACGCAGTATTTT. Protein sequence: CASSVTAADTQYF.

The chain carries TRBV27 and TRBJ1-1; no clear D. The CDR3 runs 13 residues. V was trimmed by 2 bases and J by 1 base, leaving 5 bases between them. CDR1 and CDR2 from the germline V gene are MNHEY and SMNVEV (reference sequence). The CDR3 DNA follows: TGTGCCAGCAGTTTACGGCAGAACACTGAAGCTTTCTTT. Translation gives CASSLRQNTEAFF.

This clone was seen only a few times. The gene calls are TRBV21-1 and TRBJ2-5; the table names TRBD1, a call not compared with the DNA. TRBV21-1 is noted as a pseudogene. The CDR3 contains 14 residues. In DNA form, the CDR3 reads TGTGCCGCAACAGGAATTCGGCTTGGGGAGACCCAGTACTTC. This encodes CAATGIRLGETQYF.

In DNA form, the CDR3 reads TGCAGCGTTGAGCGGGACGCCTACGAGCAGTACTTC. Translation: CSVERDAYEQYF. The chain carries TRBV29-1 and TRBJ2-7, with D possibly TRBD2 on 6 matching bases. Germline loops: CDR1 SQVTM, CDR2 ANQGSEA. The CDR3 length is 12 residues. V lost 3 bases and J lost 2, with 8 bases in between.

This clone occurred a few times. The chain recombines TRBV27 with TRBJ1-1; no clear D gene. This CDR3 comprises 15 residues. The V end was cut by 1 base, the J end by 0 bases, with 9 bases between. Per the germline V gene, CDR1 is MNHEY and CDR2 is SMNVEV (reference sequence). DNA of the CDR3: TGTGCCAGCAGTTTATTAAGGTCGGTGAACACTGAAGCTTTCTTT. Translation gives CASSLLRSVNTEAFF.

The J gene is TRBJ1-2, the V gene TRBV7-3; D is perhaps TRBD1 (6 bases). The CDR3 covers 14 residues. In germline, CDR1 is SGHTA, CDR2 FQGTGA. V was trimmed by 5 bases and J by 4 bases, leaving 14 bases between them. Here the CDR3 reads CASSPPQGRYGYTF. The DNA for the CDR3 is TGTGCCAGCAGCCCCCCACAGGGACGCTATGGCTACACCTTC.

The CDR3 DNA reads as TGCAGCGTTGTAGGACAGAGCCTTAACTATGGCTACACCTTC. This translates into CSVVGQSLNYGYTF. The rearrangement uses TRBV29-1 and TRBJ1-2, with a weak D call TRBD1 (6 bases). V was clipped by 4 bases and J by 1 base, with 13 bases between them. Germline V gives CDR1 SQVTM, CDR2 ANQGSEA. This CDR3 region has 14 residues.

The gene calls are TRBV6-5 and TRBJ2-7; either TRBD1 or TRBD2 may supply D (6 bases each). Trimming shortened V by 8 bases and J by 6 bases, and 11 bases separated the two germline ends. Germline CDR1 and CDR2: MNHEY and SVGAGI. CDR3 size: 11 residues. Written as DNA, the CDR3 is TGTGCCAGCGGGGAGGACAGCGAGCAGTACTTC. Protein: CASGEDSEQYF.

V usage is TRBV5-1 and J usage is TRBJ2-5; D remains unclear. CDR1 is SGHRS and CDR2 is YFSETQ in the germline V gene. Trimming removed 1 base at V and 5 bases at J, with 12 bases between. The CDR3 has 14 amino acids. The CDR3 reads CASSLPQTGETQYF. CDR3 DNA sequence: TGCGCCAGCAGCTTGCCACAGACCGGGGAGACCCAGTACTTC.

The rearrangement joins TRBV13 to TRBJ1-1, with unresolved D. In germline, CDR1 is PRHDT, CDR2 FYEKMQ (reference sequence). Trimming took 8 bases from V and 3 from J, leaving 19 bases between them. This CDR3 is 15 amino acids long. In DNA, the CDR3 is TGTGCCAGCTTTAGGGCCGGCGGGAGGTACACTGAAGCTTTCTTT. It translates to CASFRAGGRYTEAFF.

The V call is TRBV18, the J call TRBJ1-5; 7 bases align to TRBD1. CDR3 length: 14 amino acids. The trim removed 4 bases at V and 8 bases at J, leaving 8 bases unmatched. Germline V gives CDR1 KGHSH, CDR2 LQKENI. CDR3 sequence: CASSLRGRTEPQHF. The DNA of the CDR3 is TGTGCCAGCTCACTTAGGGGGCGAACGGAGCCCCAGCATTTT.

This clone came up a few times. V usage is TRBV6-6 and J usage is TRBJ2-5; 11 positions match TRBD1. The CDR3 is 14 amino acids. Germline trimming cut 7 bases from V and 5 bases from J; bases unmatched to any gene: 6. Germline V gene sequence: CDR1 MNHNY, CDR2 SVGAGI (reference sequence). The CDR3 region is CASTPGQGAETQYF. DNA for the CDR3: TGTGCCAGCACCCCCGGACAGGGGGCCGAGACCCAGTACTTC.

In this sample, this clone turned up a few times. The rearrangement uses TRBV14 and TRBJ2-3; 10 nucleotides align to TRBD1. Germline V CDR1 and CDR2: SGHDN, FVKESK. The CDR3 length is 16 residues. Unmatched junction bases numbered 5, after V lost 5 bases and J lost 0 bases. The CDR3 sequence: CASSSRQGASTDTQYF. CDR3 nucleotide sequence: TGTGCCAGCAGCTCCCGACAGGGGGCTAGCACAGATACGCAGTATTTT.

The rearrangement links TRBV28 to TRBJ2-7; the match to TRBD1 covers 7 bases. In germline, CDR1 is MDHEN, CDR2 SYDVKM. After removal of 6 bases from V and 12 bases from J, the junction contained 14 bases not matched to a gene. The CDR3 runs to 13 residues. CDR3 in amino acids: CASREGTVRSLYF. The CDR3 DNA reads TGTGCCAGCAGGGAAGGGACAGTCAGATCGTTGTACTTC.

In this sample, this clone turned up a few times. V gene TRBV14 combines with J gene TRBJ2-2; D is uncertain. The germline V and J ends were trimmed by 0 bases and 3 bases, with 11 bases remaining between them. From germline, CDR1 is SGHDN and CDR2 FVKESK. The CDR3 is 16 residues long. This chain's CDR3 is CASSQDAVGYTGELFF. The CDR3 DNA is TGTGCCAGCAGCCAAGATGCTGTGGGGTACACCGGGGAGCTGTTTTTT.

This clone turned up a few times. Other nucleotide sequences in the sample specify the same CDR3. V gene TRBV10-3 combines with J gene TRBJ1-5; perhaps TRBD1 as D (5 bases). CDR1 is ENHRY and CDR2 is SYGVKD in the germline V gene. V dropped 0 bases and J dropped 7 bases, with 7 bases sitting between them. The CDR3 is made up of 13 amino acids. DNA of the CDR3: TGTGCCATCAGTGAGTCTGAGGGGCAGCCCCAGCATTTT. Translated, it gives CAISESEGQPQHF.